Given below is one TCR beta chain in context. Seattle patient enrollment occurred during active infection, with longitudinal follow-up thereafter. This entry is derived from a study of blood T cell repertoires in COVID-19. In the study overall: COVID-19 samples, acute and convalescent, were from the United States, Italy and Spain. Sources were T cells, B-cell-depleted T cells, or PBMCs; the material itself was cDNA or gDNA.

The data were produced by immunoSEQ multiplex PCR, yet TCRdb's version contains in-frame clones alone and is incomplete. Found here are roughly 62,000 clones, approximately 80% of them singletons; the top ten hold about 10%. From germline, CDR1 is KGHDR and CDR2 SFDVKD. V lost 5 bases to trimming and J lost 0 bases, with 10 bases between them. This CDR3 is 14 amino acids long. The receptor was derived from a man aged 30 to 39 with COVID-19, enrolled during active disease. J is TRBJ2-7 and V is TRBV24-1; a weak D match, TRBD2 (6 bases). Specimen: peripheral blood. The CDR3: CATSGRGSSYEQYF. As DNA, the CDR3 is TGTGCCACCAGTGGCCGGGGGAGCTCCTACGAGCAGTACTTC.